This T cell receptor beta chain was captured in a study of radiotherapy plus CTLA-4 blockade in lung cancer. Germline CDR1 SGHNT, CDR2 YYREEE (reference sequence). The junction had 4 bases not matched to a gene; V was cut back by 0 bases and J by 5 bases. There are 15 residues in the CDR3. Assay used: immunoSEQ multiplex PCR; TCRdb lists only in-frame clones, some missing. The repertoire holds approximately 100,000 clones, over 75% seen once, with roughly 2.3% in the top ten. The sequenced sample was peripheral blood, obtained from a patient treated with radiotherapy plus ipilimumab. The V and J genes are TRBV5-4 and TRBJ2-1; TRBD2 matches at 8 bases. The sequence derives from a human donor with non-small cell lung cancer that progressed on radiotherapy plus ipilimumab. Some clones in this sample may be carry-over from other donors' samples. For the CDR3, the DNA is TGTGCCAGCAGCTTGGGACGGGGGGGTGACAATGAGCAGTTCTTC. This encodes CASSLGRGGDNEQFF.